This paragraph reports one TCR beta chain. Its antigen remains unidentified. The data belong to a study of OX40 agonist ivuxolimab in advanced cancers. At the level of the study: Patients enrolled in dose escalation were diagnosed with hepatocellular carcinoma, melanoma, renal cell or head and neck cancer. Earlier treatment with anti-PD-1, anti-PD-L1 or anti-CTLA-4 was permitted, and about 40% had received some.

Patients were ruled out by autoimmune disease history or systemic immunosuppression. Regarding the study as a whole: What antigens the expanded peripheral T cells recognized was never established.

This table comes from immunoSEQ multiplex PCR, and its TCRdb copy is limited to in-frame clones, with some not included. The sample carries roughly 49,000 clones, approximately 91% recorded once. Specimen: CD4+ or CD8+ T cells sorted from blood, collected in a trial of the OX40 agonist ivuxolimab. The receptor's source is an adult with an advanced solid tumor such as melanoma, head and neck, liver or kidney cancer.

In DNA form, the CDR3 reads TGTGCCAGCAGCCAGGGACAGACAGTATACAATGAGCAGTTCTTC. Translating gives CASSQGQTVYNEQFF. The V and J genes are TRBV11-3 and TRBJ2-1; 7 bases match TRBD1. Germline V gene data show CDR1 as SGHNT and CDR2 as YENEEA. The CDR3 extends over 15 amino acids. The V gene end was trimmed by 5 bases and the J gene end by 4 bases; junction bases not matched to a gene: 8.